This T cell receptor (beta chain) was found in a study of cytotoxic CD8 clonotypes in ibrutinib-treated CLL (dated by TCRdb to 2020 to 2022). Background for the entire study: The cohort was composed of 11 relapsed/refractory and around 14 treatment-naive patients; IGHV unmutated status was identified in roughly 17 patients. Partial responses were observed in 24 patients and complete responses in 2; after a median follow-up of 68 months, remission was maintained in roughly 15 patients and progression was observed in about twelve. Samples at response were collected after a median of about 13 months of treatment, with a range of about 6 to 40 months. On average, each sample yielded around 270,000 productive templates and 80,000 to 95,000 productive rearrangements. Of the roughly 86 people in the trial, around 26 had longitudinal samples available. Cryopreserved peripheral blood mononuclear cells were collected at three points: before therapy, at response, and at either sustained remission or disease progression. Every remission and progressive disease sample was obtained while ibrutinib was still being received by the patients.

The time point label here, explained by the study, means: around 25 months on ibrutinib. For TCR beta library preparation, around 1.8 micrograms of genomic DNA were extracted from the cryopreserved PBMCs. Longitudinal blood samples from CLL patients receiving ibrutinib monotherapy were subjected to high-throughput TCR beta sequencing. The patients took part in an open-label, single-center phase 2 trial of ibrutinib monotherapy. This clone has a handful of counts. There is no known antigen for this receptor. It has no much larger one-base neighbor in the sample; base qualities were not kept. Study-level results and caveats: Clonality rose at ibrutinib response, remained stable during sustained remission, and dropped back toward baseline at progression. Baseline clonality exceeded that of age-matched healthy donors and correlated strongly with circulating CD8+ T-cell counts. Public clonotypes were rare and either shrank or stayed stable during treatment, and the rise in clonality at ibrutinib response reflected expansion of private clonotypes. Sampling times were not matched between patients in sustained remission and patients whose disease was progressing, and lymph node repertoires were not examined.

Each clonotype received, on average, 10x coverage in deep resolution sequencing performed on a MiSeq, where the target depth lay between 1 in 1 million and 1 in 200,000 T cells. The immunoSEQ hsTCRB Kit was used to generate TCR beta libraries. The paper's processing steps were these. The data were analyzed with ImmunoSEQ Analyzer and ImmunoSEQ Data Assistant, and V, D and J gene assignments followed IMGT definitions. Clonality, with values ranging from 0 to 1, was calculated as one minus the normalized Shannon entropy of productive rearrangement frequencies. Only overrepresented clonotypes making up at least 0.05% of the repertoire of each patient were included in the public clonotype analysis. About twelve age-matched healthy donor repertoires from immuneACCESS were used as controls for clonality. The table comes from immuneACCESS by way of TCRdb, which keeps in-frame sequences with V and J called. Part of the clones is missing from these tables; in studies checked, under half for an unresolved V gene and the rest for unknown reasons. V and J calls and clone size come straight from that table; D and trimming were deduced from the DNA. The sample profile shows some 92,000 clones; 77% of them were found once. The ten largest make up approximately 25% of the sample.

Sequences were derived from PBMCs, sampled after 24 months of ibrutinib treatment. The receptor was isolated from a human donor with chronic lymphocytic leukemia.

The DNA sequence follows: TGTGCCATCAGTGACACAGGAGCTTATGGCTACACCTTC. It specifies CAISDTGAYGYTF. The chain uses TRBV10-3 and TRBJ1-2, and the D gene may be TRBD1, 5 bases matching. Counted from cysteine to phenylalanine, this CDR3 has 13 amino acids. The DNA shown is the 39-base CDR3, in frame from base 1. The V and J ends are trimmed by 3 bases and 5 bases, leaving 10 bases between them. The germline V gene encodes CDR1 ENHRY and CDR2 SYGVKD.